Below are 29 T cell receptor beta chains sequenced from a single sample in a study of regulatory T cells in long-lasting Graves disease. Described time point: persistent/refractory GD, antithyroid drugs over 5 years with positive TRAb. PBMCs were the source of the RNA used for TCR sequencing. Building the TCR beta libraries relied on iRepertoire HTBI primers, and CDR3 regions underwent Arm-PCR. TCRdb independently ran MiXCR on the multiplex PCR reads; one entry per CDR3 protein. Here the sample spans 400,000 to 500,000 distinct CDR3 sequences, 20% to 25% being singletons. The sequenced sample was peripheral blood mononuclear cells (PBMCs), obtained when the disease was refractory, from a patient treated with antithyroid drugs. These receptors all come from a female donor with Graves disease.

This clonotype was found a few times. The CDR3 DNA reads TGTGCCAGCAGCCAAGTCGGGCAGAATTCACCCCTCCACTTT. It is translated as CASSQVGQNSPLHF. The chain has TRBV14 and TRBJ1-6; the D is unclear. The germline V and J ends were trimmed by 1 base and 7 bases, with 8 bases remaining between them. CDR1 and CDR2 from the germline V gene are SGHDN and FVKESK. The CDR3 covers 14 residues.

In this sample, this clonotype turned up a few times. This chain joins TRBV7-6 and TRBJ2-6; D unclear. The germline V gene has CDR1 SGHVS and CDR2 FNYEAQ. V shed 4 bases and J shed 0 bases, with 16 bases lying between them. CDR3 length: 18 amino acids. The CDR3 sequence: CASSSSVAPSSGANVLTF. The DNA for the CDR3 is TGTGCCAGCAGCTCCTCGGTAGCACCGAGCTCTGGGGCCAACGTCCTGACTTTC. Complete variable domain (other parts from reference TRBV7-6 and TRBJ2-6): GAGVSQSPRYKVTKRGQDVALRCDPISGHVSLYWYRQALGQGPEFLTYFNYEAQQDKSGLPNDRFSAERPEGSISTLTIQRTEQRDSAMYRCASSSSVAPSSGANVLTFGAGSRLTVL.

Here the CDR3 reads CASSVGGRTDYEQYF. CDR3 DNA sequence: TGTGCCAGCAGCGTAGGCGGGAGGACCGATTACGAGCAGTACTTC. The chain recombines TRBV9 with TRBJ2-7; 8 bases agree with TRBD2. V lost 0 bases to trimming and J lost 4 bases; unmatched junction nucleotides: 6. This CDR3 region has 15 residues. The germline CDR1 and CDR2 sequences are SGDLS and YYNGEE.

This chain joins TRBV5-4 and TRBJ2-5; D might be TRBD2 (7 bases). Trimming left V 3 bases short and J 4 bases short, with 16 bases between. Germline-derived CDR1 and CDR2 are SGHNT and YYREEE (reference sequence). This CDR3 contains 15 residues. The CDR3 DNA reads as TGTGCCAGCAGCTCCCTCGGGGGGCTAGGAGAGACCCAGTACTTC. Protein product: CASSSLGGLGETQYF.

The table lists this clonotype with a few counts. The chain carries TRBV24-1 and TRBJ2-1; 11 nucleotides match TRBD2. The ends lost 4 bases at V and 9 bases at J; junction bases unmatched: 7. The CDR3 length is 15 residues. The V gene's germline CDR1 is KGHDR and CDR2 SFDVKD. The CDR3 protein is CATSEELAGEVEQFF. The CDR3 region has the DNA TGTGCCACCAGTGAAGAACTAGCGGGAGAGGTTGAGCAGTTCTTC.

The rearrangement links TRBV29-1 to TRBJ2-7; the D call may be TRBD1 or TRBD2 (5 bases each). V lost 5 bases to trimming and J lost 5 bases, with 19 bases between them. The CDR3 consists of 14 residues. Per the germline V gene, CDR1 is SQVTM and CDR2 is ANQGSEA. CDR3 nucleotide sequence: TGCAGCGTTCCGGTTGGGGGAGCTAGGGACGAGCAGTACTTC. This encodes CSVPVGGARDEQYF.

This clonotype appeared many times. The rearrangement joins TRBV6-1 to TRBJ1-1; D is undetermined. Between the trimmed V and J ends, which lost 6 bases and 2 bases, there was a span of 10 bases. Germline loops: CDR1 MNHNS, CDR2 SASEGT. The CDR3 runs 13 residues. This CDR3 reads CASSRVFNTEAFF. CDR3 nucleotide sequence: TGTGCCAGCAGCCGGGTGTTTAACACTGAAGCTTTCTTT.

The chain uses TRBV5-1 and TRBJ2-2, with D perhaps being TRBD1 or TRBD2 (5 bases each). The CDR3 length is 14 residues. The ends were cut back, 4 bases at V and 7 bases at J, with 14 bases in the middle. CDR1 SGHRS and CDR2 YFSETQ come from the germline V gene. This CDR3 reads CASSPGTLGGELFF. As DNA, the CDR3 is TGCGCCAGCAGCCCCGGGACCCTAGGCGGGGAGCTGTTTTTT.

CDR3 sequence (DNA): TGTGCCAGCAAGTCTGGGGACACAGATACGCAGTATTTT. Amino acid sequence: CASKSGDTDTQYF. V and J are TRBV27 and TRBJ2-3; no reliable D call. Deletions cut 7 bases from V and 2 bases from J, with 10 bases between. Germline V gene lookup returns CDR1 MNHEY and CDR2 SMNVEV (reference sequence). The CDR3 length is 13 residues.

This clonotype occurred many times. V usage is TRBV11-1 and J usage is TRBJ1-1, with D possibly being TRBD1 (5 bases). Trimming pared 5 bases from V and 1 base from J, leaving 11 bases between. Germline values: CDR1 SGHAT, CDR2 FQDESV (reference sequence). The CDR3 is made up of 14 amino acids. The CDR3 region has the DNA TGTGCCAGCAGCCGACCAGGGACGAACACTGAAGCTTTCTTT. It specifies CASSRPGTNTEAFF.

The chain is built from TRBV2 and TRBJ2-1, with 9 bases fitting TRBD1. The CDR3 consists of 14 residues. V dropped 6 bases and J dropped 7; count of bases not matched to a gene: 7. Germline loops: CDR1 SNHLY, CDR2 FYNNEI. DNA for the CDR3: TGTGCCAGCAGGGAGGGGACAGGGAAGAATGAGCAGTTCTTC. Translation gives CASREGTGKNEQFF.

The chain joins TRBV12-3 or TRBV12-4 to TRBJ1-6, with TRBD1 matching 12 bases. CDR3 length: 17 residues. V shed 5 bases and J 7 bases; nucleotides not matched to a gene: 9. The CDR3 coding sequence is TGTGCCAGCAGTCTACGATTCGGGACAGGGGGCAATTCACCCCTCCACTTT. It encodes CASSLRFGTGGNSPLHF.

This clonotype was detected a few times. The CDR3 sequence: CASRDEDGNYGYTF. CDR3 coding DNA: TGTGCCAGCAGGGATGAAGACGGGAACTATGGCTACACCTTC. This rearrangement joins TRBV9 to TRBJ1-2; unclear D gene. The germline CDR1 and CDR2 sequences are SGDLS and YYNGEE. This CDR3 has 14 residues. The V gene lost 5 bases and the J gene lost 2 bases, with 13 bases spanning the gap.

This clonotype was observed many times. The CDR3 nucleotides are TGTGCCACCAGTTCTACTCCGGGACAGGGGGCGGAAGAGCAGTACTTC. Protein product: CATSSTPGQGAEEQYF. The rearrangement links TRBV24-1 to TRBJ2-7, with 12 bases that match TRBD1. CDR1 is KGHDR, CDR2 SFDVKD, per germline. Unmatched junction bases numbered 12, after V lost 6 bases and J lost 7 bases. The CDR3 loop spans 16 amino acids.

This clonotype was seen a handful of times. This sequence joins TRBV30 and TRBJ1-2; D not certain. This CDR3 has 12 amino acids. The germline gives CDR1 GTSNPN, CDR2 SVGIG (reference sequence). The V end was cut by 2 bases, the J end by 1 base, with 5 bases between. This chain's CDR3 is CAWSSLNYGYTF. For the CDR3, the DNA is TGTGCCTGGAGTAGTCTTAACTATGGCTACACCTTC. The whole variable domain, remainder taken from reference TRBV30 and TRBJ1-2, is SQTIHQWPATLVQPVGSPLSLECTVEGTSNPNLYWYRQAAGRGLQLLFYSVGIGQISSEVPQNLSASRPQDRQFILSSKKLLLSDSGFYLCAWSSLNYGYTFGSGTRLTVV.

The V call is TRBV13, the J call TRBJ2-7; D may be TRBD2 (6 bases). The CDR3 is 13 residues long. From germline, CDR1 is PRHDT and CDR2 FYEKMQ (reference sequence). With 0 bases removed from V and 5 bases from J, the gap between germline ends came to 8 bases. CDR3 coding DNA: TGTGCCAGCAGCTTAGGGGGGGAGGACGAGCAGTACTTC. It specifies CASSLGGEDEQYF.

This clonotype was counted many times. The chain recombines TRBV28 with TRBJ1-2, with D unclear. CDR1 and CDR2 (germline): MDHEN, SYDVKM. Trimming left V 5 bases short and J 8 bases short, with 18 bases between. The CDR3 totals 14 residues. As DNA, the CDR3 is TGTGCCAGCAGTCTCCGATGGGGTTATGGGGGCTACACCTTC. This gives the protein CASSLRWGYGGYTF.

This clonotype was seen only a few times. The CDR3 sequence: CASTPTSGSAHEQYF. The CDR3 DNA is TGTGCCAGTACCCCCACTAGCGGGAGTGCCCACGAGCAGTACTTC. The rearrangement uses TRBV27 and TRBJ2-7; TRBD2 aligns across 11 bases. Trimming took 9 bases from V and 5 from J; bases not matched to a gene: 12. CDR3 length equals 15 residues. Germline V gene sequence: CDR1 MNHEY, CDR2 SMNVEV (reference sequence).

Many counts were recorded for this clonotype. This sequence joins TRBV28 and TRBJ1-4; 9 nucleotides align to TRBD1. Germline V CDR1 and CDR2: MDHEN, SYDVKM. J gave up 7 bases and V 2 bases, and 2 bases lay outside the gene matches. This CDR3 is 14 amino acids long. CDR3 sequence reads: CASSLTGGAEKLFF. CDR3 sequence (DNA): TGTGCCAGCAGTTTAACAGGGGGCGCTGAAAAACTGTTTTTT. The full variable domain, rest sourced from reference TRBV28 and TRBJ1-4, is DVKVTQSSRYLVKRTGEKVFLECVQDMDHENMFWYRQDPGLGLRLIYFSYDVKMKEKGDIPEGYSVSREKKERFSLILESASTNQTSMYLCASSLTGGAEKLFFGSGTQLSVL.

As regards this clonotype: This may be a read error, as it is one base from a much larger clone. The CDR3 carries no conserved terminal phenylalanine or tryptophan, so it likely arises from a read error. As DNA, the CDR3 is TGTGCCAGCAGCCAAGCTGTTTGGGGCCATCCAGACACTGAAGCTTTCCTT. Its protein product is CASSQAVWGHPDTEAFL. The V and J genes are TRBV3-1 and TRBJ1-1; tentative D call: TRBD1 (5 bases). The CDR3 totals 17 residues. V lost 1 base and J 3 bases, leaving 18 bases between the germline ends. The germline V gene encodes CDR1 LGHDT and CDR2 YNNKEL (reference sequence).

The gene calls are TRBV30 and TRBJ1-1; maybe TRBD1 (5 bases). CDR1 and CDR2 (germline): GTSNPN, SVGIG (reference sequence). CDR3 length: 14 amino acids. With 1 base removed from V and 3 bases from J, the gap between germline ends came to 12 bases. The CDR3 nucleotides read TGTGCCTGGAGTGCGGAAGGGGTTGACACTGAAGCTTTCTTT. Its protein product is CAWSAEGVDTEAFF.

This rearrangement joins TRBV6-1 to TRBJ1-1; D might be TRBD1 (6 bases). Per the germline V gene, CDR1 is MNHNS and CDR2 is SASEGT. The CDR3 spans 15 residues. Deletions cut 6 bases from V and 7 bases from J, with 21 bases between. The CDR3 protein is CASSQRTAGKNEAFF. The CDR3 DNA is TGTGCCAGCAGCCAGAGGACAGCAGGGAAAAATGAAGCTTTCTTT.

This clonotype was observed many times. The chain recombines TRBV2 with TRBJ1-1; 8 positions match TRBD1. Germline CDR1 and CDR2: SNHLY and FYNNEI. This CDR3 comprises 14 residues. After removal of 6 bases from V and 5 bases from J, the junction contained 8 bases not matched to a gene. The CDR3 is CASSLNRGSTEAFF. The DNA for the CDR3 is TGTGCCAGCAGCCTAAACAGGGGGAGTACTGAAGCTTTCTTT.

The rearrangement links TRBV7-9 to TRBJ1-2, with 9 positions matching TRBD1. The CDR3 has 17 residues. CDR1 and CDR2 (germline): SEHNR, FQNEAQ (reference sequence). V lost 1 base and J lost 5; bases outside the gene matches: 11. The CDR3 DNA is TGTGCCAGCAGCTTAGAGGGACAGGGCCCGACATTTTATGGCTACACCTTC. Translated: CASSLEGQGPTFYGYTF.

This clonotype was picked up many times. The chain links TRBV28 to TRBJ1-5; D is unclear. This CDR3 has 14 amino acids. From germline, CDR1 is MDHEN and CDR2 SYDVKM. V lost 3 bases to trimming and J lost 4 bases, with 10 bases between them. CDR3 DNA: TGTGCCAGCAGTTTCACGGCAGTTAATCAGCCCCAGCATTTT. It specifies CASSFTAVNQPQHF. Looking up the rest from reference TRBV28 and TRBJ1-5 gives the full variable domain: DVKVTQSSRYLVKRTGEKVFLECVQDMDHENMFWYRQDPGLGLRLIYFSYDVKMKEKGDIPEGYSVSREKKERFSLILESASTNQTSMYLCASSFTAVNQPQHFGDGTRLSIL.

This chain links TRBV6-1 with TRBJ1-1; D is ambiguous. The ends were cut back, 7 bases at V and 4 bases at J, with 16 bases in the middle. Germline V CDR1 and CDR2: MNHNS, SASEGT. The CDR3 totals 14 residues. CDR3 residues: CASTLGGGSTEAFF. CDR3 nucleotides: TGTGCCAGCACTTTGGGCGGAGGGAGCACTGAAGCTTTCTTT.

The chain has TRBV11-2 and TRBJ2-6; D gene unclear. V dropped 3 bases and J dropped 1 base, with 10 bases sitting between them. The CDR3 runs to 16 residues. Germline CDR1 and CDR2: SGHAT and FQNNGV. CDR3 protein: CASSFSTGSGANVLTF. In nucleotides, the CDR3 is TGTGCCAGCAGCTTCTCGACCGGTTCTGGGGCCAACGTCCTGACTTTC.

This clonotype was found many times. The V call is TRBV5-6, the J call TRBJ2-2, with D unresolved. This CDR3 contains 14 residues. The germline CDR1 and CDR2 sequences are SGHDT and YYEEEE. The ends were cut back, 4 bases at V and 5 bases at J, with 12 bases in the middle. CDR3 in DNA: TGTGCCAGCAGCCGCTACGGTACGACCGGGGAGCTGTTTTTT. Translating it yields CASSRYGTTGELFF.

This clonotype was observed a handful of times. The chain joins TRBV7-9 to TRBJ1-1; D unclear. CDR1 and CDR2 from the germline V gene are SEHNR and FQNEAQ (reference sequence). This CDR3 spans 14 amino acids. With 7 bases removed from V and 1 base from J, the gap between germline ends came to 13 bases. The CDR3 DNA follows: TGTGCCAGCAACTTGCCGAGCGGGAACACTGAAGCTTTCTTT. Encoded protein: CASNLPSGNTEAFF. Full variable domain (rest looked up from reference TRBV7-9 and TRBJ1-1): DTGVSQNPRHKITKRGQNVTFRCDPISEHNRLYWYRQTLGQGPEFLTYFQNEAQLEKSRLLSDRFSAERPKGSFSTLEIQRTEQGDSAMYLCASNLPSGNTEAFFGQGTRLTVV.